The 29 T cell receptor beta chains reported below all come from one sample, sequenced in a study of CD8 T cells in seronegative destructive rheumatoid arthritis. The protocol was immunoSEQ multiplex PCR, while the TCRdb copy is restricted to in-frame clones and leaves out a portion. The table records 4,000 to 5,000 clones, 65% to 75% of them present only once. Material: CD8+ T cells from blood. The receptors come from a woman in her fifties or sixties with seronegative destructive rheumatoid arthritis.

This clone was seen only once. The chain links TRBV19 to TRBJ1-4, with unresolved D. Trimming took 7 bases from V and 0 from J, leaving 9 bases between them. There are 14 residues in the CDR3. Germline values: CDR1 LNHDA, CDR2 SQIVND (reference sequence). The CDR3 here is CASKPQATNEKLFF. CDR3 nucleotides: TGTGCCAGTAAACCGCAGGCAACTAATGAAAAACTGTTTTTT.

The chain uses TRBV7-6 and TRBJ2-7, with 9 nucleotides matching TRBD2. The CDR3 sequence is 21 residues long. The trim removed 4 bases at V and 0 bases at J, leaving 22 bases unmatched. Germline assignment: CDR1 SGHVS and CDR2 FNYEAQ. CDR3 region: CASSSRLTAYSRGGSSYEQYF. The CDR3 region has the DNA TGTGCCAGCAGCTCCCGTCTTACAGCCTACTCGCGGGGGGGGAGCTCCTACGAGCAGTACTTC.

This clone came up a few times. CDR3 in amino acids: CASSQGGRRLTNEKLFF. CDR3 coding DNA: TGTGCCAGCAGCCAAGGGGGGAGGCGTCTAACTAATGAAAAACTGTTTTTT. This chain connects TRBV4-2 to TRBJ1-4; maybe TRBD1 (5 bases). This CDR3 contains 17 residues. Germline CDR1 is LGHNA and CDR2 is YNFKEQ. Trimming took 1 base from V and 1 from J, leaving 13 bases between them.

The V gene is TRBV2, the J gene TRBJ1-2; no clear D gene. This CDR3 spans 14 amino acids. Germline V gene sequence: CDR1 SNHLY, CDR2 FYNNEI. V lost 7 bases to trimming and J lost 4 bases, with 16 bases between them. CDR3 residues: CASMSRGSLYGYTF. The CDR3 DNA follows: TGTGCCAGCATGTCCCGGGGTAGTCTCTATGGCTACACCTTC.

Here the CDR3 DNA reads TGTGCCAGTAAAGGGAGGGACAATGAGCAGTTCTTC. Translation gives CASKGRDNEQFF. The chain is built from TRBV7-9 and TRBJ2-1, with 7 bases lining up with TRBD2. The CDR3 extends over 12 amino acids. Germline CDR1 SEHNR, CDR2 FQNEAQ (reference sequence). The V and J ends lost 9 bases and 5 bases, in that order; junction bases with no gene match: 4.

This clone was detected only a few times. This chain connects TRBV10-3 to TRBJ2-3, with 8 bases fitting TRBD2. This CDR3 region has 16 residues. Trimming removed 3 bases from V and 2 bases from J; junction bases left unmatched: 7. Per the germline V gene, CDR1 is ENHRY and CDR2 is SYGVKD. The DNA for the CDR3 is TGTGCCATCAGTGATTTAGGCGGGGGGTACACAGATACGCAGTATTTT. Its translation: CAISDLGGGYTDTQYF.

The V call is TRBV4-1, the J call TRBJ2-3; the match to TRBD2 covers 13 bases. The CDR3 extends over 17 amino acids. Germline V gene lookup returns CDR1 MGHRA and CDR2 YSYEKL. The J segment lost 2 bases and the V segment lost 1 base, leaving 3 bases of the junction unmatched. CDR3 in DNA: TGCGCCAGCAGCCAAGTGACTAGCGGGGGGATCACAGATACGCAGTATTTT. This translates into CASSQVTSGGITDTQYF.

This clone was seen a single time. This rearrangement joins TRBV7-6 to TRBJ2-1; D remains ambiguous. The germline V gene has CDR1 SGHVS and CDR2 FNYEAQ. CDR3 length: 13 residues. V lost 1 base and J lost 3, with 4 bases in between. The CDR3, as DNA: TGTGCCAGCAGCTTAGTTCTCTACAATGAGCAGTTCTTC. Translated, it gives CASSLVLYNEQFF.

The genes are TRBV13 and TRBJ2-7, with 11 bases aligning to TRBD2. Unmatched junction bases numbered 10, after V lost 4 bases and J lost 5 bases. The CDR3 extends over 16 amino acids. Germline V CDR1 and CDR2: PRHDT, FYEKMQ (reference sequence). The CDR3 here is CASSSDSGGATNEQYF. In DNA, the CDR3 is TGTGCCAGCAGCTCAGATAGCGGGGGGGCAACCAACGAGCAGTACTTC.

The DNA of the CDR3 is TGTGCCAGCAGCTCAGGACAGCTACCAACTAATGAAAAACTGTTTTTT. Its protein product is CASSSGQLPTNEKLFF. The chain recombines TRBV7-9 with TRBJ1-4; TRBD1 might be the D (6 bases). The germline CDR1 and CDR2 sequences are SEHNR and FQNEAQ (reference sequence). This CDR3 contains 16 residues. Trimming shortened V by 4 bases and J by 0 bases, and 12 bases separated the two germline ends.

The chain employs TRBV11-3 and TRBJ2-2; the D gene is possibly TRBD1 (6 bases). The CDR3 length is 15 residues. Germline CDR1 is SGHNT and CDR2 is YENEEA. V lost 5 bases and J lost 1, with 11 bases in between. CDR3 in DNA: TGTGCCAGCAGCCCTCGGGACAAGAACACCGGGGAGCTGTTTTTT. It encodes CASSPRDKNTGELFF. Full variable domain (remainder filled in from reference TRBV11-3 and TRBJ2-2): EAGVVQSPRYKIIEKKQPVAFWCNPISGHNTLYWYLQNLGQGPELLIRYENEEAVDDSQLPKDRFSAERLKGVDSTLKIQPAELGDSAVYLCASSPRDKNTGELFFGEGSRLTVL.

This rearrangement joins TRBV9 to TRBJ1-1; TRBD1 agrees at 9 bases. Germline CDR1 is SGDLS and CDR2 is YYNGEE. V lost 4 bases, J lost 8 bases, and 9 bases stayed unmatched. This CDR3 is 14 amino acids long. DNA of the CDR3: TGTGCCAGCAGCAGAATCACAGGGGGCGCGGAAGCTTTCTTT. Translating gives CASSRITGGAEAFF.

J is TRBJ2-5 and V is TRBV18, with TRBD1 identical over 7 bases. Judging by the DNA end, TRBJ2-7 fits better; the J call may be wrong. CDR1 and CDR2 from the germline V gene are KGHSH and LQKENI. The length of the CDR3 is 15 residues. The CDR3 bases are TGTGCCAGCTCACAAAGACAGGGAGTCACCTACGAGCAGTACTTC. Translated: CASSQRQGVTYEQYF.

The chain employs TRBV5-1 and TRBJ2-1; 9 bases agree with TRBD2. Germline CDR1 is SGHRS and CDR2 is YFSETQ. V lost 3 bases and J lost 3; bases outside the gene matches: 4. CDR3 length: 15 amino acids. The CDR3 nucleotides are TGCGCCAGCAGCTCAGGACTAGCGTACTACAATGAGCAGTTCTTC. Encoded protein: CASSSGLAYYNEQFF.

Only a few counts were recorded for this clone. This chain connects TRBV9 to TRBJ1-5; 9 bases fit TRBD1. V was pared by 3 bases and J by 3 bases, with 4 bases of the junction left unmatched. This CDR3 region has 15 residues. CDR1 is SGDLS, CDR2 YYNGEE, per germline. The CDR3 reads CASSAGTGTNQPQHF. The CDR3 nucleotides read TGTGCCAGCAGCGCCGGGACAGGGACCAATCAGCCCCAGCATTTT.

The rearrangement links TRBV6-5 to TRBJ1-1; D is unresolved. The V gene lost 6 bases and the J gene lost 3 bases, with 5 bases spanning the gap. This CDR3 is built from 11 residues. Germline lookup yields CDR1 MNHEY and CDR2 SVGAGI. The chain's CDR3 is CASSQDTEAFF. The CDR3, as DNA: TGTGCCAGCAGCCAGGACACTGAAGCTTTCTTT.

The genes are TRBV10-3 and TRBJ2-3, with D tentatively TRBD1 (5 bases). Germline CDR1 ENHRY, CDR2 SYGVKD. This CDR3 spans 15 amino acids. Trimming removed 3 bases at V and 0 bases at J, with 10 bases between. The CDR3 region has the DNA TGTGCCATCAGTGAAGGGGTACCTAGCACAGATACGCAGTATTTT. This encodes CAISEGVPSTDTQYF.

The rearrangement uses TRBV13 and TRBJ2-2, with 11 positions matching TRBD2. The V gene end was trimmed by 3 bases and the J gene end by 6 bases; junction bases not matched to a gene: 9. Per germline, CDR1 PRHDT and CDR2 FYEKMQ (reference sequence). CDR3 length: 17 amino acids. The CDR3: CASSFGLAGGNAGELFF. CDR3 in DNA: TGTGCCAGCAGCTTTGGACTAGCGGGCGGAAACGCCGGGGAGCTGTTTTTT.

This sequence joins TRBV2 and TRBJ2-4; 7 bases fit TRBD1. Per the germline V gene, CDR1 is SNHLY and CDR2 is FYNNEI. The junction had 5 bases not matched to a gene; V was cut back by 2 bases and J by 1 base. The CDR3 is made up of 16 amino acids. The CDR3 bases are TGTGCCAGCAGTGAACAGGGGGAATGGGCCAAAAACATTCAGTACTTC. Protein sequence: CASSEQGEWAKNIQYF.

The chain employs TRBV11-3 and TRBJ2-1; weak D call: TRBD1 (6 bases). CDR1 and CDR2 from the germline V gene are SGHNT and YENEEA. The CDR3 contains 15 residues. V lost 5 bases, J lost 1 base, and 12 bases lay in between. CDR3 bases: TGTGCCAGCAGCCGGAATAGGGGGTCCTACAATGAGCAGTTCTTC. Its protein is CASSRNRGSYNEQFF.

The V and J genes are TRBV6-1 and TRBJ1-2, with 8 bases matching TRBD1. This CDR3 contains 17 residues. Germline V lookup: CDR1 MNHNS, CDR2 SASEGT. Unmatched junction bases numbered 16, after V lost 1 base and J lost 9 bases. This chain's CDR3 is CASSEVGYGQGRMRYTF. In DNA, the CDR3 is TGTGCCAGCAGTGAAGTGGGGTATGGACAGGGAAGGATGCGCTACACCTTC.

This chain joins TRBV7-9 and TRBJ2-7, with TRBD1 matching over 10 bases. This CDR3 is 14 amino acids long. After removal of 4 bases from V and 5 bases from J, the junction contained 5 bases not matched to a gene. The germline V gene has CDR1 SEHNR and CDR2 FQNEAQ (reference sequence). CDR3 sequence reads: CASSYRDRGDEQYF. The CDR3, as DNA: TGTGCCAGCAGCTATAGGGACAGGGGCGACGAGCAGTACTTC.

V usage is TRBV2 and J usage is TRBJ2-1; TRBD2 agrees at 12 bases. The CDR3 totals 13 residues. The trim removed 7 bases at V and 10 bases at J, leaving 5 bases unmatched. Germline V CDR1 and CDR2: SNHLY, FYNNEI. The CDR3 DNA reads as TGTGCCAGCATCCTAGCGGGGGGGAACGAGCAGTTCTTC. As protein: CASILAGGNEQFF.

The V call is TRBV9, the J call TRBJ2-6; no firm D call. The V and J ends lost 4 bases and 1 base respectively, with 15 bases between them. The CDR3 runs 17 residues. Germline loops: CDR1 SGDLS, CDR2 YYNGEE. The CDR3 loop is CASSTPVSVSGANVLTF. The CDR3 DNA is TGTGCCAGCAGCACCCCCGTGTCGGTTTCTGGGGCCAACGTCCTGACTTTC.

This chain uses TRBV4-1 with TRBJ2-1; the D is unclear. This CDR3 is 13 amino acids long. CDR1 MGHRA and CDR2 YSYEKL come from the germline V gene. Between the trimmed V and J ends, which lost 0 bases and 6 bases, there was a span of 6 bases. The CDR3 loop reads CASSQEAGNEQFF. CDR3 DNA sequence: TGCGCCAGCAGCCAAGAGGCTGGCAATGAGCAGTTCTTC.

The CDR3 loop reads CASSFGTGVEQYF. In DNA, the CDR3 is TGTGCCAGCAGTTTTGGGACAGGGGTCGAGCAGTACTTC. The gene calls are TRBV27 and TRBJ2-7; 10 bases fit TRBD1. V was pared by 3 bases and J by 6 bases, with 2 bases of the junction left unmatched. The CDR3 spans 13 residues. The germline CDR1 and CDR2 sequences are MNHEY and SMNVEV (reference sequence).

This chain links TRBV5-1 with TRBJ2-5; 9 bases match TRBD1. In germline, CDR1 is SGHRS, CDR2 YFSETQ. CDR3 length: 16 residues. Losses at the gene ends were 1 base for V and 1 base for J; bases not matched to a gene: 5. The chain's CDR3 is CASSLRTGESQETQYF. Written as DNA, the CDR3 is TGCGCCAGCAGCTTGCGGACAGGGGAATCCCAAGAGACCCAGTACTTC.

This sequence joins TRBV18 and TRBJ1-5; 12 bases are shared with TRBD1. The CDR3 is made up of 19 amino acids. V shed 3 bases, J shed 2 bases, and the junction held 11 bases outside the gene matches. From germline, CDR1 is KGHSH and CDR2 LQKENI. CDR3 protein: CASSPRGTGGVRGNQPQHF. CDR3 in DNA: TGTGCCAGCTCACCCCGGGGGACAGGGGGCGTCAGGGGCAATCAGCCCCAGCATTTT.

As to this clone: Other nucleotide sequences in the sample specify the same CDR3. J is TRBJ2-5 and V is TRBV25-1, with D unclear. Germline loops: CDR1 MGHDK, CDR2 SYGVNS. The CDR3 is made up of 11 amino acids. Trimming left V 7 bases short and J 5 bases short, with 8 bases between. Written as DNA, the CDR3 is TGTGCCAGCACGGTTTACGAGACCCAGTACTTC. It encodes CASTVYETQYF.